Each of the 28 T cell receptor beta chains below was sequenced from the same sample in a study of response to subunit inactivated influenza vaccine. MiXCR was run by TCRdb on the RT-PCR reads, yielding one entry per CDR3 protein. The sample lists hundreds of thousands of distinct CDR3 sequences, 12% to 15% occurring once. This material consisted of PBMCs from blood, taken 14 to 15 days before vaccination. The receptors stem from a man aged 50 to 59 who received an inactivated influenza vaccine.

This clonotype showed up many times. J is TRBJ2-7 and V is TRBV12-3 or TRBV12-4, with a weak D call TRBD2 (6 bases). Trimming left V 3 bases short and J 6 bases short, with 15 bases between. This CDR3 has 14 amino acids. The CDR3 region is CASSLSGTLGEQYF. The CDR3 DNA reads as TGTGCCAGCAGTTTGTCCGGGACTCTGGGCGAGCAGTACTTC.

The rearrangement uses TRBV6-2 or TRBV6-3 and TRBJ2-1; maybe TRBD2 (6 bases). Germline V gene sequence: CDR1 MNHEY, CDR2 SVGEGT. Trimming cost V 6 bases and J 0 bases, with 24 bases left between them. The CDR3 runs 19 residues. CDR3 sequence reads: CASSLGTLRYSSSYNEQFF. In DNA, the CDR3 is TGTGCCAGCAGCCTCGGGACTCTAAGATACTCCTCCTCCTACAATGAGCAGTTCTTC.

This clonotype was counted a few times. This chain connects TRBV29-1 to TRBJ2-3; D remains unclear. The CDR3 spans 14 residues. V lost 3 bases, J lost 0 bases, and 10 bases lay in between. From germline, CDR1 is SQVTM and CDR2 ANQGSEA. The CDR3 DNA follows: TGCAGCGTTGACCGGACCTCTAGCACAGATACGCAGTATTTT. Its translation: CSVDRTSSTDTQYF.

This clonotype was detected a few times. The V call is TRBV2, the J call TRBJ1-1; no clear D gene. The germline V and J ends were trimmed by 7 bases and 3 bases, with 21 bases remaining between them. CDR1 is SNHLY and CDR2 is FYNNEI in the germline V gene. This CDR3 has 16 residues. Here the CDR3 DNA reads TGTGCCAGCACCGTCCGGGGAGGGTTAGGATACACTGAAGCTTTCTTT. Translating it yields CASTVRGGLGYTEAFF.

In this sample, this clonotype turned up many times. The gene calls are TRBV24-1 and TRBJ2-3; D ambiguous. The ends were cut back, 0 bases at V and 2 bases at J, with 11 bases in the middle. Per the germline V gene, CDR1 is KGHDR and CDR2 is SFDVKD. This CDR3 has 16 amino acids. CDR3: CATSDLGSLNTDTQYF. The CDR3 DNA reads TGTGCCACCAGTGATTTGGGCTCGTTAAACACAGATACGCAGTATTTT.

The CDR3 DNA sequence: TGCGCCAGCAGCTTGGCGACAGGGAGGAACACCGGGGAGCTGTTTTTT. Amino acids: CASSLATGRNTGELFF. This chain connects TRBV5-1 to TRBJ2-2; 7 bases agree with TRBD1. Unmatched junction bases numbered 3, after V lost 0 bases and J lost 1 base. The CDR3 is 16 residues long. Looked up from germline, CDR1 is SGHRS and CDR2 is YFSETQ.

This clonotype was detected a few times. The J gene is TRBJ2-2, the V gene TRBV12-3 or TRBV12-4; 9 nucleotides align to TRBD2. The CDR3 is 16 residues long. Trimming took 5 bases from V and 4 from J; bases not matched to a gene: 8. The CDR3 spells CASSLQRGAFTGELFF. The CDR3 region has the DNA TGTGCCAGCAGTCTCCAGCGGGGGGCCTTCACCGGGGAGCTGTTTTTT.

This clonotype was picked up many times. The gene calls are TRBV3-1 and TRBJ2-5; no clear D. Germline V gene sequence: CDR1 LGHDT, CDR2 YNNKEL (reference sequence). Trimming removed 0 bases from V and 5 bases from J, with 10 bases in between. The CDR3 totals 14 residues. CDR3 DNA sequence: TGTGCCAGCAGCCAAGACGGCGGTTGGGAGACCCAGTACTTC. Translation gives CASSQDGGWETQYF.

V is TRBV12-5 and J is TRBJ2-1; D is perhaps TRBD1 or TRBD2 (5 bases each). The germline V gene encodes CDR1 LGHNT and CDR2 FRNRAP. V dropped 0 bases and J dropped 9 bases, with 9 bases sitting between them. The CDR3 extends over 13 amino acids. CDR3 sequence reads: CASGLVGGVEQFF. CDR3 in DNA: TGTGCTAGTGGTTTGGTTGGGGGAGTTGAGCAGTTCTTC.

This clonotype has a handful of counts. This chain links TRBV10-3 with TRBJ2-1, with D perhaps matching TRBD2 (5 bases). The V end was cut by 8 bases, the J end by 5 bases, with 7 bases between. The CDR3 spans 11 residues. The germline gives CDR1 ENHRY, CDR2 SYGVKD. The CDR3 protein is CAIYSDNEQFF. Written as DNA, the CDR3 is TGTGCCATCTATAGCGACAATGAGCAGTTCTTC.

This clonotype was seen repeatedly, ten times or more. The genes are TRBV12-3 or TRBV12-4 and TRBJ2-3; a possible D gene is TRBD2 (6 bases). V gave up 3 bases and J gave up 4 bases, with 17 bases separating them. This CDR3 is 16 amino acids long. The CDR3 bases are TGTGCCAGCAGTTTTGGTCGTCGGCGGGACCCAGATACGCAGTATTTT. This codes for CASSFGRRRDPDTQYF.

The CDR3 loop is CATSRDPTSGAHNEQFF. The CDR3 nucleotides are TGTGCCACCAGCAGGGACCCGACTAGCGGGGCCCACAATGAGCAGTTCTTC. The rearrangement links TRBV15 to TRBJ2-1; TRBD2 agrees at 11 bases. Looked up from germline, CDR1 is LNHNV and CDR2 is YYDKDF (reference sequence). After removal of 3 bases from V and 5 bases from J, the junction contained 9 bases not matched to a gene. This CDR3 is built from 17 residues. Full variable domain (rest looked up from reference TRBV15 and TRBJ2-1): DAMVIQNPRYQVTQFGKPVTLSCSQTLNHNVMYWYQQKSSQAPKLLFHYYDKDFNNEADTPDNFQSRRPNTSFCFLDIRSPGLGDTAMYLCATSRDPTSGAHNEQFFGPGTRLTVL.

This chain connects TRBV5-1 to TRBJ2-2; the D is unclear. The length of the CDR3 is 13 residues. V gave up 4 bases and J gave up 6 bases, with 10 bases separating them. CDR1 and CDR2 from the germline V gene are SGHRS and YFSETQ. CDR3 residues: CASSTSVAGELFF. The CDR3 nucleotides are TGCGCCAGCAGCACTTCTGTAGCCGGGGAGCTGTTTTTT.

The V and J genes are TRBV15 and TRBJ2-7, with 7 positions matching TRBD1. Germline V gene sequence: CDR1 LNHNV, CDR2 YYDKDF (reference sequence). J lost 3 bases, V lost 2 bases, and 7 bases had no gene match. The CDR3 spans 15 residues. CDR3 in amino acids: CATSRSRGQLYEQYF. CDR3 coding DNA: TGTGCCACCAGCAGATCAAGGGGGCAGCTCTACGAGCAGTACTTC.

The gene calls are TRBV12-3 or TRBV12-4 and TRBJ2-1; a weak D match, TRBD2 (6 bases). The length of the CDR3 is 15 residues. V was pared by 2 bases and J by 0 bases, with 8 bases between. The DNA for the CDR3 is TGTGCCAGCAGTTTAATGGGGGGCTCCTACAATGAGCAGTTCTTC. Translating it yields CASSLMGGSYNEQFF.

This rearrangement joins TRBV29-1 to TRBJ2-7; D might be TRBD1 (6 bases). Germline CDR1 is SQVTM and CDR2 is ANQGSEA. V was clipped by 7 bases and J by 2 bases, with 24 bases between them. This CDR3 has 16 amino acids. For the CDR3, the DNA is TGCAGCGCCCGGACTGGGACCGGTAAGGGGGCCTACGAGCAGTACTTC. This translates into CSARTGTGKGAYEQYF.

The genes are TRBV19 and TRBJ2-1; 10 bases map to TRBD2. The V segment lost 5 bases and the J segment 0 bases; nucleotides outside the gene matches: 7. The germline V gene encodes CDR1 LNHDA and CDR2 SQIVND (reference sequence). This CDR3 region has 17 residues. CDR3 sequence reads: CASSLLAGLSSYNEQFF. The CDR3 DNA follows: TGTGCCAGTAGTCTACTAGCGGGGCTCAGCTCCTACAATGAGCAGTTCTTC.

The table lists this clonotype with a few counts. This chain joins TRBV28 and TRBJ2-7; 7 bases fit TRBD2. V was pared by 7 bases and J by 1 base, with 4 bases of the junction left unmatched. Germline-derived CDR1 and CDR2 are MDHEN and SYDVKM. The CDR3 spans 13 residues. This CDR3 is CASIKRGSYEQYF. CDR3 nucleotides: TGTGCCAGCATCAAGCGGGGATCCTACGAGCAGTACTTC.

This chain links TRBV7-9 with TRBJ2-5, with D maybe TRBD1 (6 bases). V was cut by 5 bases and J by 3 bases, with 13 bases left in between. Germline V gene data show CDR1 as SEHNR and CDR2 as FQNEAQ (reference sequence). This CDR3 is 14 amino acids long. The CDR3 is CASSRPGQKETQYF. Written as DNA, the CDR3 is TGTGCCAGCAGCCGTCCCGGACAGAAAGAGACCCAGTACTTC.

This chain uses TRBV29-1 with TRBJ2-5; D not certain. CDR1 and CDR2 from the germline V gene are SQVTM and ANQGSEA. This CDR3 region has 13 residues. Trimming removed 2 bases from V and 2 bases from J, with 9 bases in between. In DNA, the CDR3 is TGCAGCGTTGAACAGAACCCACAAGAGACCCAGTACTTC. Amino acids: CSVEQNPQETQYF.

There are a few counts of this clonotype. The chain uses TRBV2 and TRBJ2-1; 11 nucleotides agree with TRBD2. V lost 6 bases, J lost 7 bases, and 8 bases stayed unmatched. This CDR3 spans 15 amino acids. Looked up from germline, CDR1 is SNHLY and CDR2 is FYNNEI. The DNA of the CDR3 is TGTGCCAGCAGGGGAGCTAGCGGGAGGAGGAATGAGCAGTTCTTC. Its translation: CASRGASGRRNEQFF.

This clonotype occurred many times. The chain is built from TRBV12-3 or TRBV12-4 and TRBJ2-7, with 10 bases matching TRBD1. The CDR3 totals 15 residues. The V and J ends lost 1 base and 3 bases, in that order; junction bases with no gene match: 3. CDR3 nucleotide sequence: TGTGCCAGCAGTTTAGGGGGACAGGGGATCTACGAGCAGTACTTC. Its translation is CASSLGGQGIYEQYF.

This clonotype was detected a few times. V usage is TRBV5-1 and J usage is TRBJ1-4; no clear D. In germline, CDR1 is SGHRS, CDR2 YFSETQ. The CDR3 is 15 residues long. V was clipped by 5 bases and J by 0 bases, with 11 bases between them. CDR3 loop: CASREAVATNEKLFF. The CDR3, as DNA: TGCGCCAGCAGAGAGGCGGTCGCAACTAATGAAAAACTGTTTTTT.

The sample holds many counts of this clonotype. The V and J genes are TRBV5-1 and TRBJ2-1; 8 nucleotides align to TRBD2. CDR1 SGHRS and CDR2 YFSETQ come from the germline V gene. This CDR3 region has 15 residues. Germline trimming cut 3 bases from V and 2 bases from J; bases unmatched to any gene: 4. In DNA form, the CDR3 reads TGCGCCAGCAGCTACGGGGGGGTTGCCTACAATGAGCAGTTCTTC. Translating it yields CASSYGGVAYNEQFF.

This clonotype was counted between two and nine times. The CDR3: CASTPPSGLDEQYF. The CDR3, as DNA: TGTGCCAGCACCCCCCCCTCGGGGTTGGACGAGCAGTACTTC. The chain is built from TRBV28 and TRBJ2-7; a possible D gene is TRBD2 (5 bases). This CDR3 comprises 14 residues. With 7 bases removed from V and 5 bases from J, the gap between germline ends came to 18 bases. From germline, CDR1 is MDHEN and CDR2 SYDVKM.

This clonotype occurred many times. This rearrangement joins TRBV7-8 to TRBJ2-1; 9 bases match TRBD1. The CDR3 is 14 amino acids. Per the germline V gene, CDR1 is SGHVS and CDR2 is FQNEAQ. V shed 10 bases and J 5 bases; nucleotides not matched to a gene: 9. The CDR3 loop is CATTGQGPNNEQFF. The CDR3 bases are TGTGCCACCACGGGACAGGGCCCTAACAATGAGCAGTTCTTC.

This clonotype came up many times. The V call is TRBV7-2, the J call TRBJ1-1; D remains ambiguous. V lost 3 bases and J lost 4, with 15 bases in between. The length of the CDR3 is 15 residues. The germline V gene has CDR1 SGHTA and CDR2 FQGNSA. CDR3 nucleotides: TGTGCCAGCAGCTTGAACACGGTGACGGGCACTGAAGCTTTCTTT. It encodes CASSLNTVTGTEAFF. Looking up the rest from reference TRBV7-2 and TRBJ1-1 gives the full variable domain: GAGVSQSPSNKVTEKGKDVELRCDPISGHTALYWYRQSLGQGLEFLIYFQGNSAPDKSGLPSDRFSAERTGGSVSTLTIQRTQQEDSAVYLCASSLNTVTGTEAFFGQGTRLTVV.

The chain has TRBV28 and TRBJ2-1; possible D gene TRBD1, 6 bases. From germline, CDR1 is MDHEN and CDR2 SYDVKM. V lost 6 bases and J 4 bases, leaving 19 bases between the germline ends. The CDR3 contains 16 residues. The CDR3 is CASSPLRGVVYNEQFF. The CDR3 coding sequence is TGTGCCAGCAGCCCCCTCAGGGGAGTAGTTTACAATGAGCAGTTCTTC.